This paragraph reports one TCR beta chain. This clonotype has a handful of counts. Which antigen it targets is not known. Base qualities are not at hand, and no much larger clone is one base apart. From the germline V gene, CDR1 is MNHEY and CDR2 is SVGAGI. Trimming at the junction amounts to 10 bases on V and 3 bases on J, and the germline ends lie 16 bases apart. The CDR3, cysteine through phenylalanine, is 13 amino acids long. Solely the CDR3 DNA is kept, with 39 bases framed from the first base. Sequencing was performed on an Illumina HiSeq 1500. The public reads were reanalyzed by TCRdb: fastp trimming at Q25, MiXCR alignment, in-frame beta chains only. CDR3 protein sequences are deduplicated, and each keeps its most common genes and DNA. Across this sample there are fewer than 200,000 distinct CDR3 sequences, with approximately 20% seen only once. The top ten hold around 3.1% of the sample. These data are taken from a study of T cell repertoires in cytomegalovirus infection (dated by TCRdb to between 2018 and 2020). At the level of the whole study: Donor HLA type was relevant to the analysis, because carriage of CMV infection together with the matching HLA type was indicated by public TCR beta signatures. Here is what the overall study found, with its caveats: Cumulative frequency of public TCR beta family members discriminated carriers of CMV infection plus the relevant HLA type in this cohort and an independent 352-donor cohort. The ex vivo response was dominated by HLA-C-restricted CMV-specific TCR beta clonotypes, which also provided the single most frequent clonotype in two of eight donors.

Source material: PBMCs. This TCR was sampled from a human donor in good health (CMV status not recorded). Some clones in this sample may be carry-over from other donors' samples. In this chain, TRBV6-5 is recombined with TRBJ2-7, with the D gene call left open. The encoded CDR3 is CATRPPGIYEQYF. The DNA sequence is given as TGTGCCACCCGCCCCCCTGGGATCTACGAGCAGTACTTC.